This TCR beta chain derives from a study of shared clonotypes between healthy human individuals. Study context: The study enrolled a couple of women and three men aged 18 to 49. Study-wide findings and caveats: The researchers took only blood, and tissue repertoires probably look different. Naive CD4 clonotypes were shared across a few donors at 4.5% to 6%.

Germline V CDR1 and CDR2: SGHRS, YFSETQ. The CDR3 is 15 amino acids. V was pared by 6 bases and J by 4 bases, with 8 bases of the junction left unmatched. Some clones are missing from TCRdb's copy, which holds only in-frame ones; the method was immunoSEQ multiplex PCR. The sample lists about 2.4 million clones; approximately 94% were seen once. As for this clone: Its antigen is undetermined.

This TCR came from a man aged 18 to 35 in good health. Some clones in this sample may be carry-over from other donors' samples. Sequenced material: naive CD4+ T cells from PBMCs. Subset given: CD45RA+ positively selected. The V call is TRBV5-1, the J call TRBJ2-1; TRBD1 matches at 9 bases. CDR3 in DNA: TGCGCCAGCACTGAGGGACAGGGAAATTACAATGAGCAGTTCTTC. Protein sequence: CASTEGQGNYNEQFF.